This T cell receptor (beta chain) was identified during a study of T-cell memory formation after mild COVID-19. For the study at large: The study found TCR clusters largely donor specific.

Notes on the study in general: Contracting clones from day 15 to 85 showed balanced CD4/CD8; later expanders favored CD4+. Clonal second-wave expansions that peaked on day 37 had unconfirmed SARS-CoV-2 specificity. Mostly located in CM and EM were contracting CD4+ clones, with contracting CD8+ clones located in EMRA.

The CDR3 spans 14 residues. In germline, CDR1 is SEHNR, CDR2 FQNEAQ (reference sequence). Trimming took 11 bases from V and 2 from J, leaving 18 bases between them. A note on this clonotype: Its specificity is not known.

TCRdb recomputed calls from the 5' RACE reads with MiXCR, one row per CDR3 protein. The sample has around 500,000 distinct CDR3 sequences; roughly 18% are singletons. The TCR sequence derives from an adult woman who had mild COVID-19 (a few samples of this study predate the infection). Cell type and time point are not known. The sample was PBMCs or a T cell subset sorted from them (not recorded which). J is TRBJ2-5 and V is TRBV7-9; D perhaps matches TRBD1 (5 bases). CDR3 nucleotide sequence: TGTGCCGTAGGACGGCAGGGCCCTCAAGAGACCCAGTACTTC. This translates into CAVGRQGPQETQYF.